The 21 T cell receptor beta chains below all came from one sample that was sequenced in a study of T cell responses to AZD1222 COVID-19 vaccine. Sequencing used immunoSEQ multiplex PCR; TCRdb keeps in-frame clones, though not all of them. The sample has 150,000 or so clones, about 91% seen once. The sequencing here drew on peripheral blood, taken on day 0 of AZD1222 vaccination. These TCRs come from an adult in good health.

The CDR3 DNA reads as TGCGCCAGCAGCCAAGATGCGACCCAAGAGACCCAGTACTTC. Its protein product is CASSQDATQETQYF. The V and J genes are TRBV4-1 and TRBJ2-5, with no clear D. Looked up from germline, CDR1 is MGHRA and CDR2 is YSYEKL. V lost 0 bases and J lost 1, with 6 bases in between. The length of the CDR3 is 14 residues.

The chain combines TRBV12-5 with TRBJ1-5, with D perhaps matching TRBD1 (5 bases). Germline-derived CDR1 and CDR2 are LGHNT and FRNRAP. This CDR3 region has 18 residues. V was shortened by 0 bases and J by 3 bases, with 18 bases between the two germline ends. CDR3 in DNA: TGTGCTAGTGGTTTGGTACATCTCCACGCAGGGCACAATCAGCCCCAGCATTTT. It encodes CASGLVHLHAGHNQPQHF. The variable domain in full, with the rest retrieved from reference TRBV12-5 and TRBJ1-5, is DARVTQTPRHKVTEMGQEVTMRCQPILGHNTVFWYRQTMMQGLELLAYFRNRAPLDDSGMPKDRFSAEMPDATLATLKIQPSEPRDSAVYFCASGLVHLHAGHNQPQHFGDGTRLSIL.

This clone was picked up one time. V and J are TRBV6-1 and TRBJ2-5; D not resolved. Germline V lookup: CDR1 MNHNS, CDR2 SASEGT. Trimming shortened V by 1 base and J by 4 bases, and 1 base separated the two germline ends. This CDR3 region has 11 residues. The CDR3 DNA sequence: TGTGCCAGCAGTGAAGGAGAGACCCAGTACTTC. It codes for CASSEGETQYF.

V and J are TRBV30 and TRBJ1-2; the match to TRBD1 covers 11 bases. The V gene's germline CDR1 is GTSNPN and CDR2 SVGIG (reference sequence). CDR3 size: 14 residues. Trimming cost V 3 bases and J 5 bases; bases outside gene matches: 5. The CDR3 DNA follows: TGTGCCTGGAGCCAGGACAGGGGGCCATATGGCTACACCTTC. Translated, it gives CAWSQDRGPYGYTF.

CDR3 sequence (DNA): TGTGCCAGCAGCTTAGGGGGAATGTACGAGCAGTACTTC. It encodes CASSLGGMYEQYF. The V and J genes are TRBV7-2 and TRBJ2-7; D remains ambiguous. CDR1 SGHTA and CDR2 FQGNSA come from the germline V gene. This CDR3 comprises 13 residues. Trimming pared 1 base from V and 4 bases from J, leaving 8 bases between.

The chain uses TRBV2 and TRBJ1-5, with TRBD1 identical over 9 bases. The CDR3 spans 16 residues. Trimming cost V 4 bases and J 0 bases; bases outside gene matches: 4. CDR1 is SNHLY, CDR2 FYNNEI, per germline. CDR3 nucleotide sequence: TGTGCCAGCAGTGGGGACAGGGAGTATAGCAATCAGCCCCAGCATTTT. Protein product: CASSGDREYSNQPQHF.

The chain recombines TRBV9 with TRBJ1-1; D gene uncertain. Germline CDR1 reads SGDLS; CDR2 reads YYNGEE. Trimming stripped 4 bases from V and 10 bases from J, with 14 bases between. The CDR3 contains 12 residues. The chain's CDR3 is CASSPPELGAFF. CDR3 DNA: TGTGCCAGCAGCCCCCCCGAGTTGGGAGCTTTCTTT.

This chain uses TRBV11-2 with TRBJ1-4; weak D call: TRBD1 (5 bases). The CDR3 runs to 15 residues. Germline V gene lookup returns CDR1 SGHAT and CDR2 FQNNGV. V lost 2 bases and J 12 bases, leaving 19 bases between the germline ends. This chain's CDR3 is CASSLIGKALGELFF. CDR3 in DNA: TGTGCCAGCAGCTTAATTGGGAAGGCTCTGGGGGAACTGTTTTTT.

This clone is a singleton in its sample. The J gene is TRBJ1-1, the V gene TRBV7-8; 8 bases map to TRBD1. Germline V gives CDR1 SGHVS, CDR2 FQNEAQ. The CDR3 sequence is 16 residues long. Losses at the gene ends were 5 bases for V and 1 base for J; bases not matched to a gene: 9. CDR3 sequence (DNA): TGTGCCAGCAGCATACGGACAGGGCCGCCGAACACTGAAGCTTTCTTT. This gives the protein CASSIRTGPPNTEAFF.

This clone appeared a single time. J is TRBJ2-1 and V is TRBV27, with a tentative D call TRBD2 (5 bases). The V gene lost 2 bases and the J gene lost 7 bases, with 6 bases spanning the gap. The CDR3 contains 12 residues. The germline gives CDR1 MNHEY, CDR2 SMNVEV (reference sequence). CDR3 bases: TGTGCCAGCAGTTTAAGAGGGAATGAGCAGTTCTTC. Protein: CASSLRGNEQFF.

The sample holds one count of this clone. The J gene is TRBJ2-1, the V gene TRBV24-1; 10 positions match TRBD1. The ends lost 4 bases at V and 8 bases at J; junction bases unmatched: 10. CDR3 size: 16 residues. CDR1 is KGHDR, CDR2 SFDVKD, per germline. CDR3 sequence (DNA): TGTGCCACCAGTGACCCACCCGGGACAGGGGTCCATGAGCAGTTCTTC. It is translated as CATSDPPGTGVHEQFF.

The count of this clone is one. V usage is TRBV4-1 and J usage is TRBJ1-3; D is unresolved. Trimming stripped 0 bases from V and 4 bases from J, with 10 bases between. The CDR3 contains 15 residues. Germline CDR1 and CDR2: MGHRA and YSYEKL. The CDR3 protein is CASSQDSSRGNTIYF. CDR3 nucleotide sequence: TGCGCCAGCAGCCAAGATTCCTCAAGGGGAAACACCATATATTTT.

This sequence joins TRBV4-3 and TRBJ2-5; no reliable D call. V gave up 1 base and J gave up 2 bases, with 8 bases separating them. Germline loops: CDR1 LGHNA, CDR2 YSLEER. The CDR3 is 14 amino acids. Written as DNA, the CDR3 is TGCGCCAGCAGCCAAGTGCCAGGTCAAGAGACCCAGTACTTC. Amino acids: CASSQVPGQETQYF.

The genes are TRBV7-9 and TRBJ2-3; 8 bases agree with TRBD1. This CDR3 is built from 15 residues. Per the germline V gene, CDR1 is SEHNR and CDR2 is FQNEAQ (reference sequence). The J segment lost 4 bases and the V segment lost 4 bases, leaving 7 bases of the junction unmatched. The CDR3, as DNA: TGTGCCAGCAGCTCAGGACAGGGACTCGCAGATACGCAGTATTTT. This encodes CASSSGQGLADTQYF.

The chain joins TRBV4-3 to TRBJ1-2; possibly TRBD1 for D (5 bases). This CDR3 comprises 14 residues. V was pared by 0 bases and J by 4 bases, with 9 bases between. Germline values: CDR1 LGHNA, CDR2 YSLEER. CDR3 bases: TGCGCCAGCAGCCAAGACAGGGCACCCTATGGCTACACCTTC. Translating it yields CASSQDRAPYGYTF.

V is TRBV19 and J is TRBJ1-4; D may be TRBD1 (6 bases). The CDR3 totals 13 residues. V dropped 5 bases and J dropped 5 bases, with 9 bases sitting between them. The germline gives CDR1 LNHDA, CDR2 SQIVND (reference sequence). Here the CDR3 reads CASSQGWNEKLFF. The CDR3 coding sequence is TGTGCCAGTAGTCAGGGGTGGAATGAAAAACTGTTTTTT.

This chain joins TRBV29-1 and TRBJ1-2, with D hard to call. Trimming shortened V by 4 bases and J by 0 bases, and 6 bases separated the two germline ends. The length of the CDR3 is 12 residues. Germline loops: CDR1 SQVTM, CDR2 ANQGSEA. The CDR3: CSVARANYGYTF. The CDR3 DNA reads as TGCAGCGTTGCTAGAGCTAACTATGGCTACACCTTC.

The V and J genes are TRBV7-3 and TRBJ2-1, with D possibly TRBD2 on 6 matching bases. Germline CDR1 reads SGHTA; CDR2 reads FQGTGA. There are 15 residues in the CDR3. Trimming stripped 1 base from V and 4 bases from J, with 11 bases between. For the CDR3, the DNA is TGTGCCAGCAGCTTAATGGCTAGCGCGTACAATGAGCAGTTCTTC. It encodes CASSLMASAYNEQFF.

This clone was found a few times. CDR3 protein: CASSPEGDHYEQYF. The CDR3 DNA follows: TGTGCCAGCTCACCAGAAGGAGACCACTACGAGCAGTACTTC. The chain joins TRBV18 to TRBJ2-7; D unresolved. This CDR3 region has 14 residues. V was trimmed by 2 bases and J by 3 bases, leaving 11 bases between them. Germline V CDR1 and CDR2: KGHSH, LQKENI.

The DNA of the CDR3 is TGCGCCAGCAGCGCGGGACGGGGCTACGAGCAGTACTTC. Translating gives CASSAGRGYEQYF. The V and J genes are TRBV5-1 and TRBJ2-7, with D tentatively TRBD2 (6 bases). The CDR3 spans 13 residues. V was pared by 4 bases and J by 3 bases, with 11 bases between. CDR1 is SGHRS, CDR2 YFSETQ, per germline.

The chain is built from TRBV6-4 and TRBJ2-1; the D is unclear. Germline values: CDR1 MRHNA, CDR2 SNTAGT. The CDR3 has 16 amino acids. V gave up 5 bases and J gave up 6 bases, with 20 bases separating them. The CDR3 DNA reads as TGTGCCAGCAGTTCGCAAAGCGCCGAAGGCGGCAATGAGCAGTTCTTC. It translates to CASSSQSAEGGNEQFF.